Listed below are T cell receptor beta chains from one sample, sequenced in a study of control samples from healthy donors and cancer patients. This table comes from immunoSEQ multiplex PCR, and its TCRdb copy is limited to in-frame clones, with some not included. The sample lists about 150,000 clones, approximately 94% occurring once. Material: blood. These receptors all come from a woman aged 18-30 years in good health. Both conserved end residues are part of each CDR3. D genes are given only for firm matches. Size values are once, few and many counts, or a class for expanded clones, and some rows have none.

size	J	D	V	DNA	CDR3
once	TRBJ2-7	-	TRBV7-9	TGTGCCAGCAGCCCCCCAGGGGCCCACTACGAGCAGTACTTC	CASSPPGAHYEQYF
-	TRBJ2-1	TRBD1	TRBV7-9	TGTGCCAGCAGATTACCCGGGACAGGGGATTCGTTCTTC	CASRLPGTGDSFF
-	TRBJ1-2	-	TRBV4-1	TGCGCCAGCAGTCCGACCGGGGGGGGGCGTCGAAAAGGCTACACCTTC	CASSPTGGGRRKGYTF
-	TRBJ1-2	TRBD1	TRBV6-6	TGTGCCAGCAGTTACTCGAGGGACAGCGCTAACTATGGCTACACCTTC	CASSYSRDSANYGYTF
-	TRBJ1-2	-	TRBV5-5	TGTGCCAGCAGCTCAACAGGGAACGGCTATGGCTACACCTTC	CASSSTGNGYGYTF
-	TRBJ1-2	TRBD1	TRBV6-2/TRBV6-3	TGTGCCAGCAGTGCCCCGGGACAGGGTTTCTATGGCTACACCTTC	CASSAPGQGFYGYTF
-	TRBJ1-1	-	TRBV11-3	TGTGCCAGCAGCTTTGGGGTGATGAACACTGAAGCTTTCTTT	CASSFGVMNTEAFF
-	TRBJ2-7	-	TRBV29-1	TGCAGCGTCGGGACGGACGCAAATCCTTACGAGCAGTACTTC	CSVGTDANPYEQYF
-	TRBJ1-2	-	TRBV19	TGTGCCAGTAGTATATATTTGGGCTACACCTTC	CASSIYLGYTF
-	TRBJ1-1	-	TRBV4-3	TGCGCCAGCAGCCAAGATGGACGGACGGCCGGCAGGGTGGAAGCTTTCTTT	CASSQDGRTAGRVEAFF
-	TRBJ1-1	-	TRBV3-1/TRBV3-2	TGTGCCAGCAGCCAAGATTTCTCGGGGGCAGACTTGAACACTGAAGCTTTCTTT	CASSQDFSGADLNTEAFF
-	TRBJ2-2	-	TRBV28	TGTGCCAGCAGTTTGACGGGGAAGAACACCGGGGAGCTGTTTTTT	CASSLTGKNTGELFF
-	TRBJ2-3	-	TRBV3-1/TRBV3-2	TGTGCCAGCAGCCAAGACAGCACATATACGCAGTATTTT	CASSQDSTYTQYF
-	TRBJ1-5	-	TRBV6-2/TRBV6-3	TGTGCCAGCAGTTACGGCAGGGTAGGGCAGCCCCAGCATTTT	CASSYGRVGQPQHF
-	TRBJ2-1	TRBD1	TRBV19	TGTGCCAGTAGTCCCGGGACAGGGGCCTACAATGAGCAGTTCTTC	CASSPGTGAYNEQFF
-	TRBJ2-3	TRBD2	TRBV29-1	TGCAGCGTTGAGCTCGCGGGAGTAATAGATACGCAGTATTTT	CSVELAGVIDTQYF
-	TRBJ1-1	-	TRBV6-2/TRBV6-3	TGTGCCAGCAGCCTCTGGGGGGGATTGGACACTGAAGCTTTCTTT	CASSLWGGLDTEAFF
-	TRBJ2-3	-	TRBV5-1	TGCGCCAGCAGCCCGAGCACAGATACGCAGTATTTT	CASSPSTDTQYF
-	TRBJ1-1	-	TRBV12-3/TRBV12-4	TGTGCCAGCAACTATATCGGACAAACTGAAGCTTTCTTT	CASNYIGQTEAFF
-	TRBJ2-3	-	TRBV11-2	TGTGCCAGCAGCTTAGATGTGCGGTTGGCGCAGTATTTT	CASSLDVRLAQYF
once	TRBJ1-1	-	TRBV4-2	TGTGCCAGCAGCCAAGAAGGGGGTGGACAGGAAGCTTTCTTT	CASSQEGGGQEAFF
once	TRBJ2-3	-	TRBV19	TGTGCCAGTAGTATCGCGCTCGGAGATACGCAGTATTTT	CASSIALGDTQYF
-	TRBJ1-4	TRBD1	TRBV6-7	TGTGCCAGCAGGGGACAGGAAGCGATTAGGGAAAAACTGTTTTTT	CASRGQEAIREKLFF
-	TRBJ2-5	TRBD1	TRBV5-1	TGCGCCAGCAGCTTTGACAGGGTAGAGACCCAGTACTTC	CASSFDRVETQYF
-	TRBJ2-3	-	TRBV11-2	TGTGCCAGCAGGAGTCTGAGCACAGATACGCAGTATTTT	CASRSLSTDTQYF
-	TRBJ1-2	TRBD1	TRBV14	TGTGCCAGCAGCCGGGACAGGGGTCCCTATGGCTACACCTTC	CASSRDRGPYGYTF
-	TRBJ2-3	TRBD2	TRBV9	TGTGCCAGCAGCGTAGGGGGACTAGCGGAGGTGTTT	CASSVGGLAEVF
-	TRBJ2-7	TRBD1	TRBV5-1	TGCGCCAGCAGCCCGGGACAGCGGACCGGCGAGCAGTACTTC	CASSPGQRTGEQYF
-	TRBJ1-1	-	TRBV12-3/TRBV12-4	TGTGCCAGCAGTTTACAGGCGCCGTCTGAAGCTTTCTTT	CASSLQAPSEAFF
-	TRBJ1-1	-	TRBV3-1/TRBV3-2	TGTGCCAGCAGCCGCGGATTGGGGGGAAACACTGAAGCTTTCTTT	CASSRGLGGNTEAFF
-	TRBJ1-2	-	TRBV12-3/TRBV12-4	TGTGCCAGCAGTTTAGCGCAGGCGTTGCGCTACACCTTC	CASSLAQALRYTF
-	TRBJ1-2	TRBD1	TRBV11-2	TGTGCCAGCAGCTTAGCCCAGGGGGGTGGCTACACCTTC	CASSLAQGGGYTF
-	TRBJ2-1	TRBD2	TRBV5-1	TGCGCCAGCAGCGCGCTAGCGGGGGGGCCAATCGTCAATGAGCAGTTCTTC	CASSALAGGPIVNEQFF
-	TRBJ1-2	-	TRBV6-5	TGTGCCAGCAGTACCCCAGGGTGGGGAAACACCTTC	CASSTPGWGNTF
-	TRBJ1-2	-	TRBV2	TGTGCCAGCAGTGATGGCGGCTACACCTTC	CASSDGGYTF
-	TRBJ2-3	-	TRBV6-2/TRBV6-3	TGTGCCAGCAGTTTAGGGTCAGATACGCAGTATTTT	CASSLGSDTQYF
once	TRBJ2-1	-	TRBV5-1	TGCGCCAGCAGCTTGTCGCGTGATCGCTACAATGAGCAGTTCTTC	CASSLSRDRYNEQFF
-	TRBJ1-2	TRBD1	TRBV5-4	TGTGCCAGCAGCTTCCGGGACAGGGGCTTTCCTGGCTACACCTTC	CASSFRDRGFPGYTF
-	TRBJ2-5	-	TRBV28	TGTGCCAGCAGTTCAGGGGAAGAGACCCAGTACTTC	CASSSGEETQYF
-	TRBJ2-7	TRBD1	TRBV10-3	TGTGCCATCAGTCCGGGACAGGGGGACTACGAGCAGTACTTC	CAISPGQGDYEQYF
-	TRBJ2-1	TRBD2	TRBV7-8	TGTGCCAGCAGCCTGCCGAGATTAGCGGGAGGAGGCAATGAGCAGTTCTTC	CASSLPRLAGGGNEQFF
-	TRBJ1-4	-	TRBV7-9	TGTGCCAGCAGCTTAGGGGCTGAAAAACTGTTTTTT	CASSLGAEKLFF
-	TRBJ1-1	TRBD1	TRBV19	TGTGCCAGTAGTATAGACCCCCTCGGACAGGGCGAAAGTACTGAAGCTTTCTTT	CASSIDPLGQGESTEAFF
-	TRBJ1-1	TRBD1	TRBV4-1	TGCGCCAGCAGCCAGAGACAGGGCGTGAACACTGAAGCTTTCTTT	CASSQRQGVNTEAFF
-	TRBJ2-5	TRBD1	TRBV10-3	TGTGCCATCAGTGAGTCCGGACAGGGTGGGGAAGAGACCCAGTACTTC	CAISESGQGGEETQYF
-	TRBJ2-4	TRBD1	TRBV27	TGTGCCAGCAGGCCGGGACAGGGAAAGGCGGCCAAAAACATTCAGTACTTC	CASRPGQGKAAKNIQYF
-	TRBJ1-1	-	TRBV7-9	TGTGCCAGCAGCCCCCCCCGATTT	CASSPPRF